This record covers a single T cell receptor (beta chain). This specimen comes from a study of blood T cell repertoires in COVID-19. This CDR3 spans 16 amino acids. The V and J ends lost 1 base and 1 base, in that order; junction bases with no gene match: 1. Germline loops: CDR1 SGHTA, CDR2 FQGNSA. Using immunoSEQ multiplex PCR, the repertoire was profiled, and TCRdb retains in-frame clones only, with some absent. The sample has roughly 330,000 clones; 70% to 90% are singletons. This clonotype originated in a woman aged 25-40 years who had recovered from COVID-19. Input material: PBMCs or T cells enriched from blood (not recorded which). The V and J genes are TRBV7-2 and TRBJ2-5, with 12 bases that match TRBD2. This CDR3 reads CASSLGLAGVQETQYF. The CDR3 DNA reads TGTGCCAGCAGCTTAGGACTAGCGGGGGTCCAAGAGACCCAGTACTTC.